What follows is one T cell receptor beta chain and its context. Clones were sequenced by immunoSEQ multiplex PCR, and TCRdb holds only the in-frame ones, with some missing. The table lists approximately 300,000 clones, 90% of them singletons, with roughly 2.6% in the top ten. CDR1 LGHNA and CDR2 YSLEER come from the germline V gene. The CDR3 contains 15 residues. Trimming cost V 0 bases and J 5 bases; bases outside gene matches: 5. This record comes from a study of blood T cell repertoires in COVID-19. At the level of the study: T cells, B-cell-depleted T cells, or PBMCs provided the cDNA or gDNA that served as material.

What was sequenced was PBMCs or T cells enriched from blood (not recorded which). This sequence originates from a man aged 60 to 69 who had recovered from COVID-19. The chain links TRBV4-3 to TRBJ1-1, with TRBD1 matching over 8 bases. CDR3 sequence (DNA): TGCGCCAGCAGCCAAGAGTTACAGGGGGGTACTGAAGCTTTCTTT. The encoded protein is CASSQELQGGTEAFF.